This T cell receptor beta chain was documented in a study of brain T cells in children with intractable seizures. Findings of the study overall: Absence of clones before surgery may stem from lower sequencing depth.

Only cases whose brain tissue showed the highest T cell transcript signatures were sequenced. A word on this clone: The antigen is unknown.

The trim removed 10 bases at V and 1 base at J, leaving 3 bases unmatched. The CDR3 has 12 residues. Germline V lookup: CDR1 LNHDA, CDR2 SQIVND (reference sequence). Assay used: immunoSEQ multiplex PCR; TCRdb lists only in-frame clones, some missing. The sample comprises some 76,000 clones, under 95% of which are singletons, and about 1.4% rests with the top ten. The starting material was peripheral blood, obtained at surgery. The V call is TRBV19, the J call TRBJ1-1; TRBD1 matches 7 bases. The TCR was taken from a boy younger than two with tuberous sclerosis and intractable seizures. In DNA, the CDR3 is TGTGCCATAGGGACAGAGAACACTGAAGCTTTCTTT. This encodes CAIGTENTEAFF.